What follows are 29 T cell receptor beta chains derived from one specimen sequenced in a study of Graves' ophthalmopathy and Graves' hyperthyroidism. The TCR beta CDR3 regions underwent amplification from RNA transcripts. First-round RT-PCR used HTBI primers; second-round multiplex PCR followed. TCRdb fed the multiplex PCR reads into MiXCR, producing one record per CDR3 protein. The table records 260,000 or so distinct CDR3 sequences, around 50% of them present only once. The sample comprised peripheral blood. These receptors came from an adult man with Graves' ophthalmopathy.

This chain links TRBV29-1 with TRBJ1-1; 8 nucleotides align to TRBD1. The CDR3 runs to 15 residues. Germline CDR1 SQVTM, CDR2 ANQGSEA. The junction had 10 bases not matched to a gene; V was cut back by 4 bases and J by 3 bases. This chain's CDR3 is CSVAKSSTGDTEAFF. As DNA, the CDR3 is TGCAGCGTTGCCAAGTCGTCGACAGGGGACACTGAAGCTTTCTTT.

The chain couples TRBV7-2 to TRBJ2-7; TRBD1 agrees at 9 bases. Germline loops: CDR1 SGHTA, CDR2 FQGNSA. This CDR3 contains 16 residues. V was clipped by 4 bases and J by 2 bases; unmatched bases: 9. CDR3 in amino acids: CASSSEQGQGAYEQYF. The DNA of the CDR3 is TGTGCCAGCAGCTCCGAACAGGGACAGGGAGCCTACGAGCAGTACTTC.

This clonotype rates as medium-sized. The chain is built from TRBV7-2 and TRBJ2-2, with unresolved D. The germline gives CDR1 SGHTA, CDR2 FQGNSA. Trimming cost V 5 bases and J 4 bases, with 11 bases left between them. There are 14 residues in the CDR3. CDR3 nucleotide sequence: TGTGCCAGCAGCCCTCAAGTAGGCACCGGGGAGCTGTTTTTT. Its protein is CASSPQVGTGELFF.

This clonotype was observed many times. The CDR3 here is CASSRGSNQPQHF. DNA of the CDR3: TGTGCCAGCAGCAGGGGTAGCAATCAGCCCCAGCATTTT. The gene calls are TRBV12-3 or TRBV12-4 and TRBJ1-5; TRBD1 is a possible D gene (6 bases). V shed 6 bases and J shed 0 bases, with 6 bases lying between them. The CDR3 loop spans 13 amino acids.

This clonotype showed up just a few times. J is TRBJ2-5 and V is TRBV11-2, with 7 bases matching TRBD1. CDR3 length: 16 residues. V lost 5 bases to trimming and J lost 2 bases; unmatched junction nucleotides: 11. CDR1 is SGHAT, CDR2 FQNNGV, per germline. The CDR3 DNA reads TGTGCCAGCAGCCCACAGACAGGGTTAGGGCAAGAGACCCAGTACTTC. It yields the protein CASSPQTGLGQETQYF.

A word on this clonotype: Mismatch with germline at one junction end may stem from a read error. The J gene is TRBJ2-7, the V gene TRBV6-1; D gene ambiguous. The germline CDR1 and CDR2 sequences are MNHNS and SASEGT. This CDR3 contains 10 residues. CDR3 region: CASSPPPGTF. CDR3 nucleotide sequence: TGTGCCAGCAGTCCACCACCAGGAACCTTC.

This clonotype came up once. V is TRBV4-1 and J is TRBJ1-6; D gene unclear. Trimming shortened V by 0 bases and J by 4 bases, and 7 bases separated the two germline ends. This CDR3 comprises 15 residues. CDR1 and CDR2 from the germline V gene are MGHRA and YSYEKL. The CDR3 DNA reads as TGCGCCAGCAGCCAAGAGCCGGGTTATAATTCACCCCTCCACTTT. Its protein product is CASSQEPGYNSPLHF.

This clonotype was seen a few times. This chain uses TRBV11-1 with TRBJ2-7; no reliable D call. CDR1 is SGHAT, CDR2 FQDESV, per germline (reference sequence). The CDR3 consists of 14 residues. V gave up 5 bases and J gave up 2 bases, with 13 bases separating them. CDR3 sequence: CASSPAGRTYEQYF. The CDR3 DNA is TGTGCCAGCAGCCCGGCCGGTCGAACCTACGAGCAGTACTTC.

The genes are TRBV20-1 and TRBJ2-7, with D perhaps matching TRBD1 (6 bases). This CDR3 has 13 residues. CDR1 is DFQATT, CDR2 SNEGSKA, per germline (reference sequence). Trimming stripped 3 bases from V and 4 bases from J, with 13 bases between. The CDR3 here is CSASPRGGYEQYF. CDR3 DNA: TGCAGTGCTAGCCCTAGAGGGGGTTACGAGCAGTACTTC.

This clonotype was found a few times. The V call is TRBV7-9, the J call TRBJ2-7; TRBD1 might be the D (6 bases). The germline CDR1 and CDR2 sequences are SEHNR and FQNEAQ (reference sequence). This CDR3 is 15 amino acids long. V lost 5 bases, J lost 0 bases, and 14 bases lay in between. The CDR3 reads CASSQGTGSSYEQYF. In nucleotides, the CDR3 is TGTGCCAGCAGCCAAGGTACAGGGAGCTCCTACGAGCAGTACTTC. The complete variable domain, with remaining parts taken from reference TRBV7-9 and TRBJ2-7, reads DTGVSQNPRHKITKRGQNVTFRCDPISEHNRLYWYRQTLGQGPEFLTYFQNEAQLEKSRLLSDRFSAERPKGSFSTLEIQRTEQGDSAMYLCASSQGTGSSYEQYFGPGTRLTVT.

This clonotype was seen repeatedly, ten times or more. The J gene is TRBJ1-1, the V gene TRBV24-1; D unclear. The CDR3 extends over 12 amino acids. Germline assignment: CDR1 KGHDR and CDR2 SFDVKD. Trimming removed 5 bases from V and 8 bases from J, with 11 bases in between. CDR3 coding DNA: TGTGCCACCAGTGCCCCGGACGCGGAAGCTTTCTTT. Its translation is CATSAPDAEAFF.

CDR3 amino acids: CASSQTLRGGTQYF. In DNA, the CDR3 is TGTGCCAGCAGCCAAACTCTGAGAGGGGGGACCCAGTACTTC. J is TRBJ2-5 and V is TRBV7-9, with D tentatively TRBD1 (6 bases). The CDR3 extends over 14 amino acids. Germline V gene data show CDR1 as SEHNR and CDR2 as FQNEAQ (reference sequence). Trimming took off 5 bases at V and 7 bases at J, with 17 bases between the two ends.

The chain is built from TRBV10-2 and TRBJ2-7; D is possibly TRBD1 or TRBD2 (5 bases each). This CDR3 spans 16 amino acids. Trimming cost V 6 bases and J 2 bases, with 20 bases left between them. Looked up from germline, CDR1 is WSHSY and CDR2 is SAAADI. CDR3 loop: CASSRRSGTETYEQYF. As DNA, the CDR3 is TGCGCCAGCAGCCGCCGGTCCGGGACGGAAACCTACGAGCAGTACTTC.

The V call is TRBV4-1, the J call TRBJ1-2; 7 positions agree with TRBD1. CDR3 length: 16 residues. CDR1 MGHRA and CDR2 YSYEKL come from the germline V gene. J gave up 5 bases and V 0 bases, and 9 bases lay outside the gene matches. CDR3 amino acids: CASSQEPTGKSYGYTF. The CDR3 bases are TGCGCCAGCAGCCAAGAACCGACAGGGAAGAGTTATGGCTACACCTTC.

This rearrangement joins TRBV10-3 to TRBJ2-7; 8 nucleotides line up with TRBD1. Germline-derived CDR1 and CDR2 are ENHRY and SYGVKD. V shed 10 bases and J 3 bases; nucleotides not matched to a gene: 17. There are 16 residues in the CDR3. CDR3 protein: CANSKGQDRGDYEQYF. As DNA, the CDR3 is TGTGCCAACTCTAAGGGACAGGATCGAGGAGACTACGAGCAGTACTTC.

To note about this clonotype: The junction differs from germline at one of its ends, possibly a read error. The J gene is TRBJ1-5, the V gene TRBV19, with D perhaps TRBD1 (5 bases). CDR3 length: 16 residues. CDR1 LNHDA and CDR2 SQIVND come from the germline V gene (reference sequence). The chain's CDR3 is CTSSSPSRDGNQPQHF. In nucleotides, the CDR3 is TGTACCAGTAGCTCTCCATCCAGGGACGGGAATCAGCCCCAGCATTTT.

The table lists this clonotype with a few counts. This CDR3 is CASSGEGQVDEQYF. The CDR3 region has the DNA TGTGCCAGCAGCGGCGAAGGACAGGTCGACGAGCAGTACTTC. This chain uses TRBV5-6 with TRBJ2-7; 7 bases are shared with TRBD1. The CDR3 totals 14 residues. With 4 bases clipped from V and 5 bases from J, the junction kept 9 bases outside the gene matches. From germline, CDR1 is SGHDT and CDR2 YYEEEE. Filled out from reference TRBV5-6 and TRBJ2-7, the complete variable domain reads DAGVTQSPTHLIKTRGQQVTLRCSPKSGHDTVSWYQQALGQGPQFIFQYYEEEERQRGNFPDRFSGHQFPNYSSELNVNALLLGDSALYLCASSGEGQVDEQYFGPGTRLTVT.

As to this clonotype: Relative to the germline gene, one junction end is altered; a read error may explain this. The gene calls are TRBV12-3 or TRBV12-4 and TRBJ1-1, with TRBD1 identical over 7 bases. There are 17 residues in the CDR3. In DNA form, the CDR3 reads TGTGCCAGCAGCTTAGCCATACCGGGACAGAAGAACACTGAAGCTTTCTTT. It specifies CASSLAIPGQKNTEAFF.

The chain uses TRBV5-1 and TRBJ2-7, with 9 bases fitting TRBD1. With V trimmed by 7 bases and J by 0 bases, 5 bases remained unmatched. The germline V gene encodes CDR1 SGHRS and CDR2 YFSETQ. This CDR3 has 14 residues. The CDR3 here is CASGRTGDSYEQYF. Here the CDR3 DNA reads TGCGCCAGCGGCCGGACAGGGGACTCCTACGAGCAGTACTTC. Drawing the rest from reference TRBV5-1 and TRBJ2-7, the complete variable domain is KAGVTQTPRYLIKTRGQQVTLSCSPISGHRSVSWYQQTPGQGLQFLFEYFSETQRNKGNFPGRFSGRQFSNSRSEMNVSTLELGDSALYLCASGRTGDSYEQYFGPGTRLTVT.

The chain combines TRBV19 with TRBJ1-5, with D tentatively TRBD1 (6 bases). Deletions cut 5 bases from V and 1 base from J, with 15 bases between. From germline, CDR1 is LNHDA and CDR2 SQIVND (reference sequence). The CDR3 length is 16 residues. The CDR3 protein is CASSLGTPRSNQPQHF. The CDR3 DNA is TGTGCCAGTAGTCTAGGGACACCCCGAAGCAATCAGCCCCAGCATTTT.

This chain joins TRBV10-3 and TRBJ2-5; tentatively, D is TRBD2 (6 bases). This CDR3 has 15 residues. V lost 0 bases, J lost 1 base, and 9 bases lay in between. Germline V CDR1 and CDR2: ENHRY, SYGVKD. The chain's CDR3 is CAISESLGGQETQYF. The CDR3 DNA is TGTGCCATCAGTGAGTCGCTGGGGGGCCAAGAGACCCAGTACTTC.

This CDR3 reads CASSQTGNSNYGYTF. CDR3 DNA: TGTGCCAGTAGTCAGACAGGGAATAGTAACTATGGCTACACCTTC. The chain combines TRBV19 with TRBJ1-2; TRBD1 matches at 7 bases. Trimming removed 5 bases from V and 1 base from J; junction bases left unmatched: 7. The CDR3 is made up of 15 amino acids. Germline CDR1 LNHDA, CDR2 SQIVND (reference sequence).

The table lists this clonotype with a few counts. The chain uses TRBV7-9 and TRBJ2-7, with D perhaps given as TRBD1 or TRBD2 (5 bases each). Looked up from germline, CDR1 is SEHNR and CDR2 is FQNEAQ (reference sequence). The length of the CDR3 is 12 residues. V lost 2 bases to trimming and J lost 9 bases, with 11 bases between them. As DNA, the CDR3 is TGTGCCAGCAGCTTAACGGGGCCAGTGCAGTACTTC. The encoded protein is CASSLTGPVQYF. Together with reference TRBV7-9 and TRBJ2-7, the CDR3 gives the full variable domain: DTGVSQNPRHKITKRGQNVTFRCDPISEHNRLYWYRQTLGQGPEFLTYFQNEAQLEKSRLLSDRFSAERPKGSFSTLEIQRTEQGDSAMYLCASSLTGPVQYFGPGTRLTVT.

This clonotype has just a few counts. The gene calls are TRBV28 and TRBJ1-1; D remains ambiguous. V was cut by 10 bases and J by 4 bases, with 13 bases left in between. The CDR3 is 12 residues long. CDR1 and CDR2 (germline): MDHEN, SYDVKM. The CDR3 coding sequence is TGTGCCACCGGGGTTAGTCTCACTGAAGCTTTCTTT. Its translation is CATGVSLTEAFF. Full variable domain (outside the CDR3, taken from reference TRBV28 and TRBJ1-1): DVKVTQSSRYLVKRTGEKVFLECVQDMDHENMFWYRQDPGLGLRLIYFSYDVKMKEKGDIPEGYSVSREKKERFSLILESASTNQTSMYLCATGVSLTEAFFGQGTRLTVV.

In this sample, this clonotype turned up a few times. The gene calls are TRBV12-3 or TRBV12-4 and TRBJ2-7; TRBD2 is a possible D gene (7 bases). The CDR3 contains 12 residues. Trimming pared 6 bases from V and 6 bases from J, leaving 12 bases between. In DNA, the CDR3 is TGTGCCAGCAGGCGGGGGCTAAGCGAGCAGTACTTC. Translated: CASRRGLSEQYF.

For this clonotype: Sequence at one end of the junction differs from germline and may be a read error. The chain links TRBV2 to TRBJ2-7, with D perhaps matching TRBD1 (6 bases). This CDR3 spans 12 amino acids. CDR1 and CDR2 from the germline V gene are SNHLY and FYNNEI. The CDR3 spells CASSLDSFEQYF. CDR3 nucleotide sequence: TGCGCCAGCAGCTTGGACAGCTTCGAGCAGTACTTC.

This sequence joins TRBV7-9 and TRBJ2-7; 7 bases align to TRBD1. The J segment lost 12 bases and the V segment lost 11 bases, leaving 13 bases of the junction unmatched. Germline CDR1 is SEHNR and CDR2 is FQNEAQ (reference sequence). The length of the CDR3 is 11 residues. The CDR3 sequence: CASATETGMYF. The CDR3 DNA reads as TGTGCCTCGGCGACCGAGACAGGGATGTACTTC.

Comments on this clonotype: A much larger clone differs by one base, so this may be a read error. CDR3 amino acids: CANSVAGIGDTEAFF. For the CDR3, the DNA is TGTGCCAACAGTGTCGCAGGGATTGGGGACACTGAAGCTTTCTTT. V gene TRBV2 combines with J gene TRBJ1-1; weak D call: TRBD1 (5 bases). This CDR3 has 15 residues. Germline values: CDR1 SNHLY, CDR2 FYNNEI.

J is TRBJ2-5 and V is TRBV5-5, with D possibly TRBD1 on 5 matching bases. This CDR3 region has 15 residues. Germline V gene sequence: CDR1 SGHKS, CDR2 YYEKEE (reference sequence). V lost 1 base and J lost 3, with 13 bases in between. CDR3 in DNA: TGTGCCAGCAGCTTGATCAGCAGGGTGGAAGAGACCCAGTACTTC. The encoded protein is CASSLISRVEETQYF.